These 18 T cell receptor beta chains were all obtained from the same sample, sequenced in a study of blood T cell repertoires in COVID-19. The table came from immunoSEQ multiplex PCR; TCRdb's copy has only in-frame clones and leaves some out. The sample lists approximately 150,000 clones; approximately 91% were seen once. Sequencing was performed on peripheral blood. All receptors derive from a man aged 18 to 35 with COVID-19, enrolled during active disease.

This chain connects TRBV5-1 to TRBJ2-7, with 8 bases fitting TRBD2. Germline trimming cut 0 bases from V and 2 bases from J; bases unmatched to any gene: 7. The CDR3 spans 16 residues. In germline, CDR1 is SGHRS, CDR2 YFSETQ. DNA of the CDR3: TGCGCCAGCAGCTTGGTGGTAGCGGGAATTGCCTACGAGCAGTACTTC. Protein: CASSLVVAGIAYEQYF. Full variable domain (rest looked up from reference TRBV5-1 and TRBJ2-7): KAGVTQTPRYLIKTRGQQVTLSCSPISGHRSVSWYQQTPGQGLQFLFEYFSETQRNKGNFPGRFSGRQFSNSRSEMNVSTLELGDSALYLCASSLVVAGIAYEQYFGPGTRLTVT.

The chain has TRBV6-1 and TRBJ1-2; D is uncertain. V was trimmed by 1 base and J by 7 bases, leaving 13 bases between them. CDR3 length: 14 amino acids. Germline CDR1 reads MNHNS; CDR2 reads SASEGT. The CDR3 DNA is TGTGCCAGCAGTGAAGGCGGGGTGGATCTTGGCTACACCTTC. Residues: CASSEGGVDLGYTF.

The V gene is TRBV2, the J gene TRBJ2-1, with D perhaps TRBD2 (6 bases). CDR1 SNHLY and CDR2 FYNNEI come from the germline V gene. V lost 9 bases and J 9 bases, leaving 15 bases between the germline ends. The CDR3 is 12 residues long. CDR3 DNA: TGTGCCAGTGGCCGGAGGGATGTTGAGCAGTTCTTC. Encoded protein: CASGRRDVEQFF.

J is TRBJ2-1 and V is TRBV4-3; the D gene is possibly TRBD2 (5 bases). This CDR3 contains 14 residues. Trimming pared 0 bases from V and 7 bases from J, leaving 10 bases between. CDR1 LGHNA and CDR2 YSLEER come from the germline V gene. In nucleotides, the CDR3 is TGCGCCAGCAGCCAAGATAGAGGCGGGAATGAGCAGTTCTTC. It specifies CASSQDRGGNEQFF.

The chain has TRBV24-1 and TRBJ2-1; D gene uncertain. Trimming took off 12 bases at V and 6 bases at J, with 20 bases between the two ends. The germline V gene has CDR1 KGHDR and CDR2 SFDVKD. This CDR3 spans 14 amino acids. CDR3 nucleotides: TGTGCCGCTTCTTCCCTCCGCGATAGCAATGAGCAGTTCTTC. Encoded protein: CAASSLRDSNEQFF.

V is TRBV7-9 and J is TRBJ1-3; weak D call: TRBD1 (5 bases). CDR1 SEHNR and CDR2 FQNEAQ come from the germline V gene (reference sequence). Trimming removed 4 bases from V and 0 bases from J, with 7 bases in between. The CDR3 length is 14 residues. CDR3 region: CASSSRVSGNTIYF. The CDR3 DNA sequence: TGTGCCAGCAGCTCCAGGGTCTCTGGAAACACCATATATTTT.

The chain carries TRBV12-5 and TRBJ1-1; D possibly corresponds to TRBD1 (6 bases). The CDR3 sequence is 17 residues long. Germline V CDR1 and CDR2: LGHNT, FRNRAP. V was clipped by 7 bases and J by 5 bases, with 26 bases between them. This CDR3 reads CASAPYMGDRKGTEAFF. The CDR3 coding sequence is TGTGCTAGTGCTCCTTACATGGGCGACAGGAAGGGAACTGAAGCTTTCTTT.

This chain links TRBV7-2 with TRBJ1-6, with D maybe TRBD1 (6 bases). Germline values: CDR1 SGHTA, CDR2 FQGNSA. The CDR3 contains 15 residues. The V gene lost 5 bases and the J gene lost 7 bases, with 15 bases spanning the gap. CDR3 region: CASSPLGGGNSPLHF. DNA for the CDR3: TGTGCCAGCAGCCCCCTGGGGGGGGGCAATTCACCCCTCCACTTT. Filled out from reference TRBV7-2 and TRBJ1-6, the complete variable domain reads GAGVSQSPSNKVTEKGKDVELRCDPISGHTALYWYRQSLGQGLEFLIYFQGNSAPDKSGLPSDRFSAERTGGSVSTLTIQRTQQEDSAVYLCASSPLGGGNSPLHFGNGTRLTVT.

The chain employs TRBV3-1 (or the pseudogene TRBV3-2) and TRBJ2-7; 11 bases fit TRBD1. The CDR3 consists of 15 residues. V lost 0 bases and J lost 9; bases outside the gene matches: 7. CDR1 LGHDT and CDR2 YNNKEL come from the germline V gene (reference sequence). The CDR3 DNA sequence: TGTGCCAGCAGCCAAGATACGGGACAGGGGGGAAGGCAGTACTTC. It specifies CASSQDTGQGGRQYF.

The chain combines TRBV10-1 with TRBJ2-5; possibly TRBD2 for D (6 bases). The CDR3 sequence is 16 residues long. Trimming removed 0 bases at V and 2 bases at J, with 13 bases between. CDR1 and CDR2 (germline): WNHNN, SYGVQD (reference sequence). Here the CDR3 reads CASSESRGLTQETQYF. CDR3 DNA: TGCGCCAGCAGTGAGTCGAGGGGACTGACTCAAGAGACCCAGTACTTC.

The chain recombines TRBV28 with TRBJ2-1; 12 bases agree with TRBD2. The germline CDR1 and CDR2 sequences are MDHEN and SYDVKM. The V gene end was trimmed by 7 bases and the J gene end by 8 bases; junction bases not matched to a gene: 12. CDR3 length: 16 amino acids. This CDR3 is CASTIPTSGSSYEQFF. The CDR3 coding sequence is TGTGCCAGCACCATCCCGACTAGCGGGAGTAGCTATGAGCAGTTCTTC.

The chain couples TRBV3-1 (or the pseudogene TRBV3-2) to TRBJ1-2; a possible D gene is TRBD1 (6 bases). The V gene lost 4 bases and the J gene lost 4 bases, with 13 bases spanning the gap. The CDR3 is made up of 14 amino acids. From germline, CDR1 is LGHDT and CDR2 YNNKEL (reference sequence). The CDR3 DNA sequence: TGTGCCAGCAGCCCCCAGGGGTATAGCTATGGCTACACCTTC. Translated: CASSPQGYSYGYTF.

As concerns this clone: A read error may produce the germline difference seen at one junction end. The chain carries TRBV5-5 and TRBJ1-4; 9 bases agree with TRBD1. Germline V gene sequence: CDR1 SGHKS, CDR2 YYEKEE (reference sequence). The CDR3 is 13 amino acids. CDR3 sequence: CASSRDRDEKLLF. The CDR3 DNA reads TGTGCCAGCAGCCGGGACAGGGATGAAAAACTGCTTTTT.

The J gene is TRBJ2-3, the V gene TRBV7-9, with 9 bases aligning to TRBD1. The CDR3 totals 16 residues. V dropped 5 bases and J dropped 3; count of bases not matched to a gene: 9. CDR1 is SEHNR, CDR2 FQNEAQ, per germline (reference sequence). CDR3 bases: TGTGCCAGCAGCCTCGCCGGGACAGGGCCGACAGATACGCAGTATTTT. Translated: CASSLAGTGPTDTQYF.

J is TRBJ1-1 and V is TRBV7-6; the D gene is possibly TRBD1 (6 bases). Deletions cut 5 bases from V and 5 bases from J, with 24 bases between. The CDR3 runs to 17 residues. Germline V gives CDR1 SGHVS, CDR2 FNYEAQ. The DNA for the CDR3 is TGTGCCAGCAGCCCCCACAGGGATGACATCCAGGGTACTGAAGCTTTCTTT. Translated, it gives CASSPHRDDIQGTEAFF. The whole variable domain, filled in from reference TRBV7-6 and TRBJ1-1, reads GAGVSQSPRYKVTKRGQDVALRCDPISGHVSLYWYRQALGQGPEFLTYFNYEAQQDKSGLPNDRFSAERPEGSISTLTIQRTEQRDSAMYRCASSPHRDDIQGTEAFFGQGTRLTVV.

In this sample, this clone turned up a few times. The rearrangement links TRBV9 to TRBJ1-1, with D unclear. The ends were cut back, 6 bases at V and 0 bases at J, with 15 bases in the middle. This CDR3 spans 15 amino acids. CDR1 and CDR2 from the germline V gene are SGDLS and YYNGEE. CDR3 nucleotide sequence: TGTGCCAGCACCCAAAGCGGAGCAATGAACACTGAAGCTTTCTTT. Its protein product is CASTQSGAMNTEAFF.

The chain couples TRBV30 to TRBJ2-3; D unresolved. The V gene's germline CDR1 is GTSNPN and CDR2 SVGIG (reference sequence). The length of the CDR3 is 10 residues. Trimming pared 5 bases from V and 6 bases from J, leaving 6 bases between. The CDR3 spells CAWGRDTQYF. CDR3 coding DNA: TGTGCCTGGGGTCGGGATACGCAGTATTTT.

This CDR3 reads CASSQGSSYNEQFF. The CDR3 DNA is TGTGCCAGCAGCCAGGGGAGCTCCTACAATGAGCAGTTCTTC. V and J are TRBV14 and TRBJ2-1, with a tentative D call TRBD2 (5 bases). Germline V gene data show CDR1 as SGHDN and CDR2 as FVKESK. This CDR3 comprises 14 residues. The V end lost 3 bases, the J end lost 0 bases, and 6 bases lay between the germline ends. Full variable domain (missing parts from reference TRBV14 and TRBJ2-1): EAGVTQFPSHSVIEKGQTVTLRCDPISGHDNLYWYRRVMGKEIKFLLHFVKESKQDESGMPNNRFLAERTGGTYSTLKVQPAELEDSGVYFCASSQGSSYNEQFFGPGTRLTVL.